What follows are 29 T cell receptor beta chains derived from one specimen sequenced in a study of blood T cells in healthy people across ages. A sample-barcoded 5' primer and a J-beta primer mix were used in a second PCR of roughly 6 to 11 cycles. MiXCR was run by TCRdb on the 5' RACE reads, yielding one entry per CDR3 protein. The sample contains under 700,000 distinct CDR3 sequences, around 24% of which appear only once. This sample was shared with a second study, whose subject was T cells of mothers and their children.

Material for sequencing was blood. The receptors derive from a boy between 10 and 17 years old in good health.

This clonotype has just a few counts. This chain joins TRBV6-6 and TRBJ1-5; TRBD1 matches 7 bases. The V gene end was trimmed by 3 bases and the J gene end by 10 bases; junction bases not matched to a gene: 9. Germline lookup yields CDR1 MNHNY and CDR2 SVGAGI (reference sequence). The CDR3 sequence is 14 residues long. The CDR3 loop reads CASSYGTDYDPQHF. The CDR3 DNA sequence: TGTGCCAGCAGTTATGGGACAGATTACGACCCCCAGCATTTT.

This clonotype turned up a few times. This chain joins TRBV6-5 and TRBJ1-4; D may be TRBD1 (5 bases). The CDR3 is made up of 16 amino acids. Germline assignment: CDR1 MNHEY and CDR2 SVGAGI. Deletions cut 0 bases from V and 5 bases from J, with 13 bases between. CDR3 nucleotide sequence: TGTGCCAGCAGTTACTCGATCTCGGGACGGAATGAAAAACTGTTTTTT. As protein: CASSYSISGRNEKLFF.

The J gene is TRBJ2-1, the V gene TRBV7-2, with D unclear. The CDR3 sequence is 15 residues long. Trimming removed 0 bases from V and 0 bases from J, with 6 bases in between. Germline loops: CDR1 SGHTA, CDR2 FQGNSA. The CDR3 nucleotides read TGTGCCAGCAGCTTAGCGGATAACTCCTACAATGAGCAGTTCTTC. Amino acid sequence: CASSLADNSYNEQFF.

V gene TRBV19 combines with J gene TRBJ2-1; no reliable D call. The DNA end lines up better with TRBJ2-7; the J call may be wrong. This CDR3 region has 13 residues. CDR1 LNHDA and CDR2 SQIVND come from the germline V gene (reference sequence). The CDR3 spells CASSLRTGGEQYF. DNA of the CDR3: TGTGCCAGTAGTTTAAGGACCGGCGGCGAGCAGTACTTC.

This clonotype was counted only a few times. The genes are TRBV24-1 and TRBJ2-3; D possibly corresponds to TRBD1 (6 bases). CDR1 KGHDR and CDR2 SFDVKD come from the germline V gene. The CDR3 spans 13 residues. V lost 6 bases to trimming and J lost 1 base, with 7 bases between them. This chain's CDR3 is CATSRQGTDTQYF. For the CDR3, the DNA is TGTGCCACCAGTCGACAGGGCACAGATACGCAGTATTTT.

This chain links TRBV20-1 with TRBJ1-1; 9 nucleotides line up with TRBD1. This CDR3 has 11 amino acids. V lost 6 bases and J lost 8; bases outside the gene matches: 4. Germline assignment: CDR1 DFQATT and CDR2 SNEGSKA (reference sequence). For the CDR3, the DNA is TGCAGTGCCAAGGACAGGGGAGAAGCTTTCTTT. This encodes CSAKDRGEAFF.

This clonotype occurred a few times. The gene calls are TRBV28 and TRBJ2-3; tentatively, D is TRBD2 (6 bases). Germline V gene lookup returns CDR1 MDHEN and CDR2 SYDVKM. The V end lost 6 bases, the J end lost 5 bases, and 12 bases lay between the germline ends. The CDR3 runs to 13 residues. This CDR3 is CASSQTGVDTQYF. The CDR3 nucleotides read TGTGCCAGCAGCCAAACGGGGGTAGATACGCAGTATTTT. The full variable domain, in which reference TRBV28 and TRBJ2-3 provide the parts outside the CDR3, is DVKVTQSSRYLVKRTGEKVFLECVQDMDHENMFWYRQDPGLGLRLIYFSYDVKMKEKGDIPEGYSVSREKKERFSLILESASTNQTSMYLCASSQTGVDTQYFGPGTRLTVL.

The CDR3 DNA is TGCAGTGCGACTCCGGGCCCCAACACTGAAGCTTTCTTT. Translated, it gives CSATPGPNTEAFF. This chain links TRBV20-1 with TRBJ1-1; the D is unclear. Germline CDR1 reads DFQATT; CDR2 reads SNEGSKA (reference sequence). The CDR3 runs to 13 residues. Trimming removed 6 bases at V and 2 bases at J, with 13 bases between.

The V gene is TRBV20-1, the J gene TRBJ2-1; 12 nucleotides line up with TRBD2. The CDR3 length is 15 residues. Germline lookup yields CDR1 DFQATT and CDR2 SNEGSKA (reference sequence). Losses at the gene ends were 0 bases for V and 8 bases for J; bases not matched to a gene: 5. The CDR3 nucleotides are TGCAGTGCTAGAGAGACTAGCGGGAGTATCGATGAGCAGTTCTTC. Protein product: CSARETSGSIDEQFF.

This clonotype was counted many times. V and J are TRBV28 and TRBJ2-7; D perhaps matches TRBD1 (6 bases). The CDR3 runs to 12 residues. The V gene lost 2 bases and the J gene lost 6 bases, with 8 bases spanning the gap. CDR1 MDHEN and CDR2 SYDVKM come from the germline V gene. CDR3 nucleotide sequence: TGTGCCAGCAGTTTACAGGGGCTCGAGCAGTACTTC. Protein sequence: CASSLQGLEQYF. The full variable domain, its missing parts supplied by reference TRBV28 and TRBJ2-7, is DVKVTQSSRYLVKRTGEKVFLECVQDMDHENMFWYRQDPGLGLRLIYFSYDVKMKEKGDIPEGYSVSREKKERFSLILESASTNQTSMYLCASSLQGLEQYFGPGTRLTVT.

The rearrangement uses TRBV20-1 and TRBJ1-2; D gene uncertain. Trimming shortened V by 0 bases and J by 6 bases, and 8 bases separated the two germline ends. Germline CDR1 reads DFQATT; CDR2 reads SNEGSKA (reference sequence). The CDR3 extends over 12 amino acids. The CDR3 here is CSAREILHGYTF. The CDR3 DNA sequence: TGCAGTGCTAGAGAAATCCTTCATGGCTACACCTTC.

A few counts support this clonotype. V usage is TRBV7-8 and J usage is TRBJ1-1; D is uncertain. The CDR3 is 15 amino acids. Germline CDR1 is SGHVS and CDR2 is FQNEAQ. V lost 4 bases, J lost 1 base, and 13 bases lay in between. The DNA of the CDR3 is TGTGCCAGCAGCTCCTCCCGGGGAGGGAACACTGAAGCTTTCTTT. It specifies CASSSSRGGNTEAFF.

This clonotype occurred many times. CDR3 nucleotides: TGTGCCAGCAGTCCGGGACTAGCGGGGGGAGATACGCAGTATTTT. This translates into CASSPGLAGGDTQYF. The genes are TRBV6-4 and TRBJ2-3; TRBD2 aligns across 15 bases. This CDR3 contains 15 residues. J gave up 5 bases and V 5 bases, and 2 bases lay outside the gene matches. Germline CDR1 and CDR2: MRHNA and SNTAGT.

This clonotype showed up just a few times. The rearrangement links TRBV28 to TRBJ1-5; a weak D match, TRBD1 (5 bases). CDR1 and CDR2 from the germline V gene are MDHEN and SYDVKM. The CDR3 is made up of 14 amino acids. V was clipped by 4 bases and J by 9 bases, with 16 bases between them. For the CDR3, the DNA is TGTGCCAGCAGTTCACTTACAGGAAAGAGGCCCCAGCATTTT. This gives the protein CASSSLTGKRPQHF.

This rearrangement joins TRBV12-3 or TRBV12-4 to TRBJ1-2; 8 nucleotides match TRBD1. This CDR3 has 15 residues. Trimming took 5 bases from V and 8 from J; bases not matched to a gene: 13. The chain's CDR3 is CASSDLDRGLGGYTF. DNA of the CDR3: TGTGCCAGCAGTGATCTCGACAGGGGCCTGGGGGGCTACACCTTC.

The genes are TRBV7-6 and TRBJ2-7; TRBD1 matches at 7 bases. The CDR3 covers 17 residues. CDR1 is SGHVS, CDR2 FNYEAQ, per germline. Trimming cost V 1 base and J 0 bases; bases outside gene matches: 9. DNA of the CDR3: TGTGCCAGCAGCTTAGGTAGGGGGCAGGGTTTCTCCTACGAGCAGTACTTC. This encodes CASSLGRGQGFSYEQYF.

The sample holds a few counts of this clonotype. The chain carries TRBV20-1 and TRBJ2-5; 11 nucleotides agree with TRBD2. The J call may be wrong; the DNA end is better matched by TRBJ2-7. The CDR3 length is 16 residues. Germline V gene sequence: CDR1 DFQATT, CDR2 SNEGSKA (reference sequence). CDR3 sequence: CSARVPSGGTFYEQYF. CDR3 nucleotides: TGCAGTGCTAGAGTTCCTAGCGGGGGGACGTTTTACGAGCAGTACTTC.

V is TRBV24-1 and J is TRBJ2-1; D ambiguous. The CDR3 consists of 13 residues. CDR1 and CDR2 from the germline V gene are KGHDR and SFDVKD. With 3 bases removed from V and 0 bases from J, the gap between germline ends came to 2 bases. The CDR3 DNA sequence: TGTGCCACCAGTGATGACTCCTACAATGAGCAGTTCTTC. This gives the protein CATSDDSYNEQFF.

This chain uses TRBV29-1 with TRBJ2-7; tentatively, D is TRBD1 (5 bases). The CDR3 is made up of 16 amino acids. With 0 bases removed from V and 0 bases from J, the gap between germline ends came to 15 bases. Germline V gene sequence: CDR1 SQVTM, CDR2 ANQGSEA. The CDR3 DNA reads as TGCAGCGTTGAAGATGCGGCCGCAGGGCGCTCCTACGAGCAGTACTTC. It translates to CSVEDAAAGRSYEQYF.

This clonotype showed up just a few times. The chain is built from TRBV7-6 and TRBJ1-4, with D perhaps matching TRBD1 (5 bases). The CDR3 extends over 15 amino acids. Trimming left V 3 bases short and J 7 bases short, with 15 bases between. Looked up from germline, CDR1 is SGHVS and CDR2 is FNYEAQ. The CDR3 sequence: CASSFGSGLGEKLFF. The CDR3 DNA reads TGTGCCAGCAGCTTTGGGTCAGGGCTGGGTGAAAAACTGTTTTTT.

Many counts were recorded for this clonotype. The rearrangement uses TRBV3-1 and TRBJ2-7, with D hard to call. This CDR3 contains 13 residues. V gave up 5 bases and J gave up 3 bases, with 11 bases separating them. Germline-derived CDR1 and CDR2 are LGHDT and YNNKEL (reference sequence). The CDR3 sequence: CASSAVEGYEQYF. Written as DNA, the CDR3 is TGTGCCAGCAGCGCCGTGGAAGGCTACGAGCAGTACTTC.

CDR3 DNA sequence: TGTGCCAGCACCGCCACAGGGGTAAACGAGCAGTACTTC. Residues: CASTATGVNEQYF. The chain is built from TRBV12-3 or TRBV12-4 and TRBJ2-7; TRBD1 aligns across 7 bases. Trimming at V came to 7 bases and at J to 5 bases, leaving 8 bases not matched to a gene. There are 13 residues in the CDR3.

Of note for this clonotype: Mismatch with germline at one junction end may stem from a read error. This chain joins TRBV18 and TRBJ2-1; 7 bases agree with TRBD2. Germline lookup yields CDR1 KGHSH and CDR2 LQKENI. The CDR3 runs 15 residues. This chain's CDR3 is CASSPPLRGFNEQFF. CDR3 bases: TGTGCCAGCTCACCACCTCTGCGGGGGTTTAATGAGCAGTTCTTT.

A few counts support this clonotype. This chain connects TRBV27 to TRBJ1-6; 7 bases agree with TRBD1. The V gene's germline CDR1 is MNHEY and CDR2 SMNVEV (reference sequence). The V gene end was trimmed by 4 bases and the J gene end by 5 bases; junction bases not matched to a gene: 8. This CDR3 spans 16 amino acids. The CDR3 sequence is CASSSFFDRDNSPLHF. As DNA, the CDR3 is TGTGCCAGCAGTTCCTTTTTCGACAGGGATAATTCACCCCTCCACTTT.

This clonotype has only a few counts. The chain is built from TRBV7-2 and TRBJ2-5, with 7 bases identical to TRBD1. CDR1 and CDR2 from the germline V gene are SGHTA and FQGNSA. Trimming cost V 5 bases and J 5 bases; bases outside gene matches: 11. This CDR3 has 15 residues. CDR3 in DNA: TGTGCCAGCAGCCCGGACAGGAGCCCGTATGAGACCCAGTACTTC. This encodes CASSPDRSPYETQYF.

The J gene is TRBJ2-7, the V gene TRBV10-3, with D hard to call. V dropped 2 bases and J dropped 1 base, with 12 bases sitting between them. The germline V gene encodes CDR1 ENHRY and CDR2 SYGVKD. The CDR3 covers 15 residues. CDR3 region: CAISETAPSSYEQYF. The CDR3 nucleotides are TGTGCCATCAGTGAGACGGCCCCGAGTTCCTACGAGCAGTACTTC.

The chain uses TRBV20-1 and TRBJ2-3; D perhaps matches TRBD1 (6 bases). The CDR3 length is 13 residues. V lost 3 bases, J lost 0 bases, and 7 bases lay in between. Germline lookup yields CDR1 DFQATT and CDR2 SNEGSKA (reference sequence). The CDR3 coding sequence is TGCAGTGCTAGCCAGGGGAGCACAGATACGCAGTATTTT. Translating gives CSASQGSTDTQYF.

This sequence joins TRBV27 and TRBJ2-7; D remains ambiguous. Germline V gene data show CDR1 as MNHEY and CDR2 as SMNVEV (reference sequence). The CDR3 length is 15 residues. The V end was cut by 4 bases, the J end by 5 bases, with 18 bases between. In nucleotides, the CDR3 is TGTGCCAGCAGTTCCTTATCCGCTGGCGCGGACGAGCAGTACTTC. This translates into CASSSLSAGADEQYF.

The chain recombines TRBV7-2 with TRBJ2-1; 10 nucleotides match TRBD2. With V trimmed by 8 bases and J by 9 bases, 10 bases remained unmatched. Germline V gene sequence: CDR1 SGHTA, CDR2 FQGNSA. This CDR3 is built from 14 residues. CDR3 coding DNA: TGTGCCAGCTCAGCGGGAGGGCCGGGATTTGAGCAGTTCTTC. Amino acid sequence: CASSAGGPGFEQFF.